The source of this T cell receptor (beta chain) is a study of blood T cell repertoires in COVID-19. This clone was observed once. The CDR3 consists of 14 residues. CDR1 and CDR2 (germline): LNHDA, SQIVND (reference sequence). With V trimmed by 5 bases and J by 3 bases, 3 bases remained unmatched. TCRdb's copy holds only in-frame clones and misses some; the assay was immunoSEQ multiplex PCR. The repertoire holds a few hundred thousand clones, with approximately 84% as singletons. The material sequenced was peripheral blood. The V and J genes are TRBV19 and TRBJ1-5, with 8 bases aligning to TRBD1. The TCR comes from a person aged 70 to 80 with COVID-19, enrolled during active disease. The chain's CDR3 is CASSSTGVNQPQHF. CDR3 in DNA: TGTGCCAGTAGTTCGACAGGGGTCAATCAGCCCCAGCATTTT.